These T cell receptor beta chains were read from a single sample in a study of cytomegalovirus exposure and HLA in healthy donors. Data came from immunoSEQ multiplex PCR; TCRdb stores just in-frame clones and leaves some out. Among 170,000 or so clones listed, 85% were seen once. Sequenced: PBMCs. These receptors came from a man aged 18 to 29 in good health and CMV-seropositive. CDR3s include the opening cysteine and the closing phenylalanine or tryptophan. A D gene is named only where the DNA matches it firmly. Clone size appears in some rows only: once, few, many, or a class for an expanded clone.

clone_size,j_call,d_call,v_call,cdr3_nt,cdr3_aa
few,TRBJ1-5,TRBD1,TRBV19,TGTGCCAGCACGGGACAGGGGGTGTTAGGTGGCAATCAGCCCCAGCATTTT,CASTGQGVLGGNQPQHF
.,TRBJ1-5,.,TRBV28,TGTGCCAGCAGTTTAGCCCTGGGAGGCAATCAGCCCCAGCATTTT,CASSLALGGNQPQHF
.,TRBJ1-1,.,TRBV6-5,TGTGCCAGCAGTTACTCGACAGGCCCCATGAACACTGAAGCTTTCTTT,CASSYSTGPMNTEAFF
.,TRBJ1-2,.,TRBV19,TGTGCCACTAAACCCTCCATGGGGGGCTATGGCTACACCTTC,CATKPSMGGYGYTF
.,TRBJ2-2,.,TRBV5-1,TGCGCCAGCAGCCAACAGGTTGGCCTTAATACCGGGGAGCTGTTTTTT,CASSQQVGLNTGELFF
.,TRBJ2-3,TRBD2,TRBV5-1,TGCGCCAGCAGCTTGAGTCTAGCGGGGTCAGATACGCAGTATTTT,CASSLSLAGSDTQYF
.,TRBJ2-7,.,TRBV2,TGTGCCAGCAACAAGGGGGATTCCTACGAGCAGTACTTC,CASNKGDSYEQYF
.,TRBJ2-1,TRBD2,TRBV28,TGTGCCAGCAGTTTAAATTCTGGACTAGCGGATTACAATGAGCAGTTCTTC,CASSLNSGLADYNEQFF
.,TRBJ2-5,TRBD2,TRBV6-5,TGTGCCAGCAGCCTACTAGCGGGAGAAGAAGAGACCCAGTACTTC,CASSLLAGEEETQYF
.,TRBJ2-7,.,TRBV6-6,TGTGCCAGCAGTTTGGAGGGGCAGGGAAGCTCCTACGAGCAGTACTTC,CASSLEGQGSSYEQYF